This paragraph covers one TCR beta chain sequence. The target of this receptor is not known. Base qualities were left out, and no much larger clone turns up one base away. This specimen comes from a study of blood T cell repertoires in COVID-19 (dated by TCRdb to 2020 to 2021). The study in broad terms: Collaborator samples came from the United States, Italy and Spain and covered acute and convalescent phases of COVID-19. The material from the prospective study consisted of cDNA or gDNA derived from T cells, B-cell-depleted T cells, or PBMCs. The dataset comprised deeply sampled blood TCRbeta repertoires from subjects exposed to, actively infected with, or recovered from COVID-19. The repertoires were released in a freely available public database intended as a resource for research on the immune response to SARS-CoV-2. Samples came from the ongoing ImmuneRACE study (first 160 participants) plus 1,254 subjects from 6 global collaborators. Sample metadata almost always included a de-identified subject ID, COVID-19 status, age in years and sex. HLA class I and class II types, where available, came from metadata supplied by the sample provider rather than from assay-based typing.

TCRbeta CDR3 regions were amplified from genomic DNA by means of the immunoSEQ Assay, a bias-controlled multiplex PCR. The authors' analysis ran thus. The number of nucleated cells in each sample was estimated from the amplification of reference gene primers within the assay. To quantify the absolute abundance of each unique TCRbeta CDR3 rearrangement, sequence reads were collapsed and filtered. Productive Simpson clonality was computed per sample as the square root of Simpson's diversity index over productive rearrangements. TCRdb stores this immuneACCESS table with in-frame sequences only. Part of the clones is absent; in the studies checked, under half of the shortfall reflects unresolved V genes, and no reason is known for the rest. That table supplies the V and J calls and clone size; D and trimming were determined from the DNA. Recorded for this sample are fewer than 300,000 clones; 85% of them occurred a single time. Under 3% of the sample belongs to the ten largest clones.

Overall results and qualifications from the work: Clinical and demographic metadata were provided uncurated, with the amount varying by source and participant.

The germline V and J ends show losses of 3 bases and 1 base respectively, and no gene match explains 8 bases of the junction. Sequences SGHVS (CDR1) and FQNEAQ (CDR2) are obtained from the germline V gene. Its CDR3 holds 17 amino acids, cysteine through phenylalanine. The sequence is cut down to CDR3 DNA, 51 bases in frame from base 1. Enrolling through a virtual design, the prospective study's participants ranged in age from roughly 18 to 95 years and lived across about two dozen United States geographic areas. Cohort assignment in the prospective study relied on participant-reported clinical history from a screening survey and a study questionnaire. For ImmuneRACE Cohort 3, a participant was defined as recovered based on two consecutive negative NP/OP PCR tests, clearance by a healthcare professional, or resolution of symptoms. In the prospective study, mobile phlebotomists collected whole blood, serum and a nasopharyngeal or oropharyngeal swab from each participant. Over a roughly 2-month period, participants in the prospective study had the option of providing additional blood draws and questionnaires. Prospective study blood samples were shipped either frozen or at room temperature before DNA extraction.

The TCR sequence derives from a woman between 50 and 59 years old who had recovered from COVID-19. The receptor chain draws on TRBV7-8 and TRBJ1-1; TRBD1 lines up with 10 middle nucleotides. Sequenced input: PBMCs or T cells enriched from blood (not recorded which). The DNA sequence is given as TGTGCCAGCAGCTTCCCGACAGGGGGCAAGAGGAACACTGAAGCTTTCTTT. This is translated as CASSFPTGGKRNTEAFF. Supplemented by the reference TRBV7-8 and TRBJ1-1 proteins around the CDR3, the complete variable domain is GAGVSQSPRYKVAKRGQDVALRCDPISGHVSLFWYQQALGQGPEFLTYFQNEAQLDKSGLPSDRFFAERPEGSVSTLKIQRTQQEDSAVYLCASSFPTGGKRNTEAFFGQGTRLTVV.